This T cell receptor beta chain originates from a study of T cell changes during pregnancy in multiple sclerosis. Repertoires were generated with immunoSEQ multiplex PCR, while TCRdb's copy carries only in-frame clones and drops some. The repertoire holds some 77,000 clones, roughly 90% seen once, with under 2.5% in the top ten. Germline V gene data show CDR1 as LGHNA and CDR2 as YSLEER. The CDR3 runs 16 residues. V dropped 0 bases and J dropped 8 bases, with 16 bases sitting between them. The clonotype comes from a female donor with multiple sclerosis, enrolled in a pregnancy study. The specimen was peripheral blood, collected before pregnancy. The V gene is TRBV4-3, the J gene TRBJ1-4, with D maybe TRBD1 (6 bases). This CDR3 is CASSQDNGGRREKLFF. CDR3 DNA sequence: TGCGCCAGCAGCCAAGACAACGGGGGGCGCCGGGAAAAACTGTTTTTT.